This record concerns one T cell receptor beta chain sequence. Mismatch with germline at one junction end may stem from a read error. CDR1 and CDR2 from the germline V gene are SGHRS and YFSETQ. This CDR3 contains 13 residues. The sample belongs to a study of blood T cell repertoires in COVID-19. Study-wide background: COVID-19 samples collected from the United States, Italy and Spain covered acute and convalescent phases. PBMCs, B-cell-depleted T cells, or T cells provided the cDNA or gDNA that made up the material.

Sequenced by immunoSEQ multiplex PCR; TCRdb stores in-frame clones only, minus some. The sample records 110,000 to 150,000 clones, 65% to 90% being singletons. The chain recombines TRBV5-1 with TRBJ1-2, with no clear D. The sample taken for sequencing was peripheral blood. This sequence was found in a man aged 45 to 65 with acute or convalescent COVID-19. DNA for the CDR3: TGCGCCAGCAGATTGGTATCTAACTATGGCTACACCTTC. This sequence encodes CASRLVSNYGYTF.